Listed below are T cell receptor beta chains from one sample, sequenced in a study of Graves' ophthalmopathy and Graves' hyperthyroidism. TCRdb called the multiplex PCR reads again in MiXCR, with one record for every CDR3 protein. This table has a few hundred thousand distinct CDR3 sequences, about two fifths appearing once. Source material: peripheral blood or thyroid tissue (not recorded which). These TCRs come from an adult man with Graves' hyperthyroidism. Both conserved end residues are part of each CDR3. A D gene is named only where the DNA matches it firmly. The size field is filled for only some rows; it gives once, few, many or a size class.

V: TRBV24-1; J: TRBJ2-7; size: many; D: .; CDR3: CATSDLSEQYF; DNA: TGTGCCACCAGTGATTTAAGCGAGCAGTACTTC
V: TRBV5-8; J: TRBJ1-1; size: many; D: .; CDR3: CASSPYGRNTEAFF; DNA: TGTGCCAGCAGCCCCTATGGCAGGAACACTGAAGCTTTCTTT
V: TRBV10-2; J: TRBJ1-5; size: .; D: .; CDR3: CASSETRQGIWPQHF; DNA: TGCGCCAGCAGTGAGACCCGGCAGGGAATTTGGCCCCAGCATTTT
V: TRBV20-1; J: TRBJ2-1; size: .; D: .; CDR3: CSGQKFRAYNEQFF; DNA: TGCAGTGGACAGAAGTTCCGCGCCTACAATGAGCAGTTCTTC
V: TRBV5-1; J: TRBJ1-4; size: many; D: TRBD1; CDR3: CASSLGTGGLNEKLFF; DNA: TGCGCCAGCAGCTTGGGTACAGGGGGCCTTAATGAAAAACTGTTTTTT
V: TRBV9; J: TRBJ2-3; size: .; D: TRBD2; CDR3: CASSAGLAGESQYF; DNA: TGTGCCAGCAGCGCGGGACTAGCGGGAGAGTCGCAGTATTTT
V: TRBV15; J: TRBJ2-7; size: .; D: TRBD1; CDR3: CATSQGQDGHEQYF; DNA: TGTGCCACCAGCCAGGGACAGGACGGCCACGAGCAGTACTTC
V: TRBV18; J: TRBJ2-2; size: many; D: .; CDR3: CASSPLDQNTGELFF; DNA: TGTGCCAGCTCACCCCTGGACCAGAACACCGGGGAGCTGTTTTTT
V: TRBV19; J: TRBJ2-5; size: .; D: TRBD1; CDR3: CASSSGTGGIGETQYF; DNA: TGTGCCAGTAGCTCTGGGACAGGGGGGATTGGCGAGACCCAGTACTTC
V: TRBV27; J: TRBJ2-5; size: .; D: TRBD2; CDR3: CASSRLGLAGRETQYF; DNA: TGTGCCAGCAGTCGACTGGGACTAGCGGGACGAGAGACCCAGTACTTC
V: TRBV6-5; J: TRBJ2-1; size: .; D: .; CDR3: CASRRLLAIEQFF; DNA: TGTGCCAGCAGACGACTACTCGCCATTGAGCAGTTCTTC
V: TRBV20-1; J: TRBJ2-5; size: .; D: TRBD1; CDR3: CSARADRDQETQYF; DNA: TGCAGTGCTAGAGCGGACAGGGACCAAGAGACCCAGTACTTC
V: TRBV9; J: TRBJ2-5; size: .; D: TRBD1; CDR3: CASRIRGQETQYF; DNA: TGTGCCAGCAGAATCAGGGGGCAAGAGACCCAGTACTTC
V: TRBV7-6; J: TRBJ2-5; size: .; D: TRBD2; CDR3: CASSWGLDQETQYF; DNA: TGTGCCAGCAGCTGGGGACTAGACCAAGAGACCCAGTACTTC
V: TRBV20-1; J: TRBJ2-2; size: .; D: TRBD1; CDR3: CSAGSGTGEDGGLFF; DNA: TGCAGTGCTGGATCGGGGACAGGGGAAGACGGGGGGCTGTTTTTT
V: TRBV27; J: TRBJ1-1; size: few; D: .; CDR3: CASSLGRTGHTEAFF; DNA: TGTGCCAGCAGTTTAGGGAGAACAGGTCACACTGAAGCTTTCTTT
V: TRBV6-1; J: TRBJ1-1; size: many; D: .; CDR3: CASSEAGSLEAFF; DNA: TGTGCCAGCAGTGAAGCGGGGAGCCTTGAAGCTTTCTTT
V: TRBV29-1; J: TRBJ1-2; size: .; D: .; CDR3: CSFGRSTNYGYTF; DNA: TGCAGTTTTGGACGGTCCACTAACTATGGCTACACCTTC
V: TRBV7-9; J: TRBJ1-4; size: .; D: TRBD1; CDR3: CASSNRDRVTNEKLFF; DNA: TGTGCCAGCAGCAACCGGGACAGGGTTACTAATGAAAAACTGTTTTTT
V: TRBV7-9; J: TRBJ1-1; size: .; D: TRBD1; CDR3: CASSPQTGTGVSGWNTEAFF; DNA: TGTGCCAGCAGCCCCCAAACTGGGACAGGGGTGTCCGGGTGGAACACTGAAGCTTTCTTT
V: TRBV29-1; J: TRBJ1-5; size: .; D: .; CDR3: CSVEDPGTNQPQHF; DNA: TGCAGCGTTGAAGACCCTGGGACCAATCAGCCCCAGCATTTT
V: TRBV10-3; J: TRBJ1-5; size: many; D: .; CDR3: CAISENTGQPQHF; DNA: TGTGCCATCAGTGAGAATACGGGTCAGCCCCAGCATTTT
V: TRBV12-3/TRBV12-4; J: TRBJ1-5; size: many; D: .; CDR3: CASSFNGVGNQPQHF; DNA: TGTGCCAGCAGTTTTAATGGGGTGGGCAATCAGCCCCAGCATTTT
V: TRBV25-1; J: TRBJ2-5; size: few; D: .; CDR3: CASSEFGRVLGETQYF; DNA: TGTGCCAGCAGTGAATTTGGCAGGGTCCTAGGGGAGACCCAGTACTTC
V: TRBV7-2; J: TRBJ1-6; size: .; D: .; CDR3: CASSLLLSYNSPLHF; DNA: TGTGCCAGCAGCCTCCTACTCTCCTATAATTCACCCCTCCACTTT
V: TRBV10-3; J: TRBJ1-2; size: many; D: .; CDR3: CAISEEGPPRGYTF; DNA: TGTGCCATCAGTGAAGAGGGGCCTCCGAGAGGCTACACCTTC
V: TRBV5-5; J: TRBJ2-5; size: .; D: TRBD2; CDR3: CASSLAGLAIETQYF; DNA: TGTGCCAGCAGCTTGGCCGGACTAGCGATCGAGACCCAGTACTTC
V: TRBV6-4; J: TRBJ1-5; size: .; D: TRBD1; CDR3: CASSPFDRGLNQPQHF; DNA: TGTGCCAGCTCACCCTTTGACAGGGGGTTAAATCAGCCCCAGCATTTT
V: TRBV7-9; J: TRBJ1-2; size: .; D: .; CDR3: CASSLATTATYGHAF; DNA: TGTGCCAGCAGCTTAGCTACGACAGCAACCTATGGCCACGCCTTC
V: TRBV2; J: TRBJ2-2; size: .; D: TRBD1; CDR3: CASSLGDRGAGELFF; DNA: TGTGCCAGCAGTTTAGGGGACAGGGGCGCCGGGGAGCTGTTTTTT
V: TRBV7-7; J: TRBJ1-1; size: .; D: .; CDR3: CASSFAAEMNTEAFF; DNA: TGTGCTAGCAGCTTCGCGGCAGAAATGAACACTGAAGCTTTCTTT
V: TRBV20-1; J: TRBJ1-5; size: many; D: .; CDR3: CSTRGKGSNQPQHF; DNA: TGCAGTACCCGGGGGAAAGGGAGCAATCAGCCCCAGCATTTT
V: TRBV10-2; J: TRBJ1-1; size: few; D: .; CDR3: CASSEDRVRPKSTEAFF; DNA: TGTGCCAGCAGTGAAGACAGAGTTCGCCCTAAAAGCACTGAAGCTTTCTTT
V: TRBV2; J: TRBJ2-1; size: few; D: TRBD1; CDR3: CASSEGFRGNNEQFF; DNA: TGTGCCAGCAGTGAAGGGTTCAGGGGGAACAATGAGCAGTTCTTC
V: TRBV7-6; J: TRBJ1-5; size: .; D: .; CDR3: CASSLGPVGSGETQHF; DNA: TGTGCCAGCAGCTTAGGGCCGGTCGGGTCAGGAGAGACCCAGCATTTT
V: TRBV7-9; J: TRBJ2-5; size: .; D: .; CDR3: CATQGRTETQYF; DNA: TGTGCCACCCAGGGTCGTACAGAGACCCAGTACTTC
V: TRBV7-8; J: TRBJ2-7; size: .; D: TRBD2; CDR3: CASSPKTSATSYEQYF; DNA: TGTGCCAGCAGTCCCAAGACTAGCGCGACCTCCTACGAGCAGTACTTC
V: TRBV7-9; J: TRBJ2-4; size: .; D: .; CDR3: CASSKYGGALAKNIQYF; DNA: TGTGCCAGCAGCAAGTACGGCGGGGCACTAGCCAAAAACATTCAGTACTTC
V: TRBV19; J: TRBJ2-7; size: .; D: .; CDR3: CASKPGARNYEQYF; DNA: TGTGCCAGTAAACCGGGGGCTAGAAACTACGAGCAGTACTTC
V: TRBV20-1; J: TRBJ1-1; size: .; D: TRBD1; CDR3: CSAKTGGRYTEAFF; DNA: TGCAGTGCTAAGACAGGGGGCCGGTACACTGAAGCTTTCTTT
V: TRBV19; J: TRBJ1-2; size: few; D: TRBD1; CDR3: CASTETGRDYGYTF; DNA: TGTGCCAGTACCGAGACAGGGCGAGACTATGGCTACACCTTC
V: TRBV7-8; J: TRBJ2-7; size: many; D: .; CDR3: CASSSPISYEQYF; DNA: TGTGCCAGCAGCTCTCCTATCTCCTACGAGCAGTACTTC
V: TRBV29-1; J: TRBJ1-1; size: many; D: .; CDR3: CSIGGPTWNTEAFF; DNA: TGCAGCATCGGCGGGCCCACCTGGAACACTGAAGCTTTCTTT
V: TRBV12-3/TRBV12-4; J: TRBJ1-5; size: many; D: .; CDR3: CASSFSGSSNQPQHF; DNA: TGTGCCAGCAGTTTTTCGGGGTCAAGCAATCAGCCCCAGCATTTT
V: TRBV12-3/TRBV12-4; J: TRBJ2-3; size: few; D: .; CDR3: CASSFNLGATDTQYF; DNA: TGTGCCAGCAGTTTCAATCTAGGAGCGACAGATACGCAGTATTTT
V: TRBV7-2; J: TRBJ2-7; size: few; D: .; CDR3: CASSVGAGSTYEQYF; DNA: TGTGCCAGCAGCGTAGGGGCCGGGAGTACCTACGAGCAGTACTTC
V: TRBV7-2; J: TRBJ2-7; size: once; D: TRBD1; CDR3: CASSLGMRPGQSSYEQYF; DNA: TGTGCCAGCAGCTTAGGAATGAGACCGGGACAGAGCTCCTACGAGCAGTACTTC
V: TRBV15; J: TRBJ1-1; size: .; D: TRBD1; CDR3: CATSREGHRGDTEAFF; DNA: TGTGCCACCAGCAGAGAAGGGCACAGGGGTGACACTGAAGCTTTCTTT
V: TRBV25-1; J: TRBJ1-6; size: .; D: .; CDR3: CASLTTANNSPLHF; DNA: TGTGCCAGCTTAACAACAGCTAATAATTCACCCCTCCACTTT
V: TRBV5-1; J: TRBJ1-1; size: .; D: .; CDR3: CASSLRVNTGAFF; DNA: TGCGCCAGCAGCTTGAGGGTGAACACTGGAGCTTTCTTT
V: TRBV20-1; J: TRBJ1-2; size: .; D: TRBD1; CDR3: CSARGAGGIDGYTF; DNA: TGCAGTGCTAGAGGGGCAGGGGGCATCGATGGCTACACCTTC
V: TRBV5-1; J: TRBJ1-1; size: .; D: TRBD1; CDR3: CASSPGQGLGNTEAFF; DNA: TGCGCCAGCAGCCCGGGACAGGGACTTGGGAACACTGAAGCTTTCTTT
V: TRBV9; J: TRBJ1-2; size: many; D: .; CDR3: CASSVRGTRDYGYTF; DNA: TGTGCCAGCAGCGTTCGGGGGACTCGAGACTATGGCTACACCTTC